This is a list of T cell receptor beta chains from one sample in a study of vaccination and CD4 T cells after COVID-19. TCRdb re-derived calls from the PCR reads in MiXCR, one entry per CDR3 protein. The table has roughly 9,900 distinct CDR3 sequences, less than 40% seen once. These receptors are not linked to any known antigen. The sample comprised CD4+ T cells from blood, cultured in vitro. Receptor source: a human donor who had recovered from COVID-19. CDR3s include the opening cysteine and the closing phenylalanine or tryptophan. A D gene is named only where the DNA matches it firmly. A row's size may be missing; if present it is once, few, many or a size class.

clone_size	d_call	v_call	j_call	cdr3_nt	cdr3_aa
few	TRBD1	TRBV6-2/TRBV6-3	TRBJ2-3	TGTGCCAGCAGAAGGGCGGGACAGGGCGCAGATACGCAGTATTTT	CASRRAGQGADTQYF
-	TRBD1	TRBV6-2/TRBV6-3	TRBJ1-1	TGTGCCAGCAGTTACTCCCTCCGGACAGGGGGCAACACTGAAGCTTTCTTT	CASSYSLRTGGNTEAFF
-	-	TRBV12-3/TRBV12-4	TRBJ2-7	TGTGCCAGCAGTCTCGACCCCCGGCAGACCGAGCAGTACTTC	CASSLDPRQTEQYF
-	-	TRBV10-3	TRBJ1-5	TGTGCCACCTCGGATAGCAATCAGCCCCAGCATTTT	CATSDSNQPQHF
few	TRBD1	TRBV7-2	TRBJ2-3	TGTGCCAGCAGCTTAAGACAGGGGGTAAGAGATACGCAGTATTTT	CASSLRQGVRDTQYF
-	TRBD1	TRBV6-4	TRBJ2-2	TGTGCCAGCAGTTCTACAGGGGGAACCGGGGAGCTGTTTTTT	CASSSTGGTGELFF
-	-	TRBV19	TRBJ2-1	TGTGCCAGTAGTATAAGAGCGGGCAGTAATGAGCAGTTCTTC	CASSIRAGSNEQFF
-	-	TRBV5-6	TRBJ1-2	TGTGCCAGCAGCGGTTGGAGTCGCGATGGCTACACCTTC	CASSGWSRDGYTF
-	-	TRBV12-3/TRBV12-4	TRBJ2-7	TGTGCCAGCAGCCCCGTAGGTAGGGACCCCTCCTACGAGCAGTACTTC	CASSPVGRDPSYEQYF
few	-	TRBV24-1	TRBJ1-5	TGTGCCACCAGTACGGGGGGGGCAATCAATCAGCCCCAGCATTTT	CATSTGGAINQPQHF